These 16 T cell receptor beta chains were sequenced from one sample in a study of cytomegalovirus exposure and HLA in healthy donors. A multiplex PCR was run with 60 Vbeta primers and 13 Jbeta primers. This table comes from immunoSEQ multiplex PCR, and its TCRdb copy is limited to in-frame clones, with some not included. The sample gives 91,000 or so clones, approximately 80% of which show up once; 5.3% is in the top ten. The sample comprised PBMCs. Source of these receptors: a man aged 25 to 40 in good health and CMV-seropositive.

The gene calls are TRBV7-9 and TRBJ1-4, with TRBD1 matching over 8 bases. Germline V CDR1 and CDR2: SEHNR, FQNEAQ (reference sequence). V trimming: 7 bases; J trimming: 0 bases; junction bases outside the gene matches: 4. The CDR3 sequence is 15 residues long. The CDR3 coding sequence is TGTGCCAGCACGGGACAGGACGCAACTAATGAAAAACTGTTTTTT. It is translated as CASTGQDATNEKLFF.

This chain links TRBV15 with TRBJ2-3; 10 bases map to TRBD2. The germline V gene has CDR1 LNHNV and CDR2 YYDKDF (reference sequence). The CDR3 is 16 amino acids. The junction had 3 bases not matched to a gene; V was cut back by 3 bases and J by 0 bases. The CDR3 spells CATSRVLAGSTDTQYF. The CDR3 DNA reads TGTGCCACCAGCAGGGTACTAGCGGGGAGCACAGATACGCAGTATTTT.

The J gene is TRBJ2-7, the V gene TRBV2; 8 nucleotides line up with TRBD1. This CDR3 region has 14 residues. The germline gives CDR1 SNHLY, CDR2 FYNNEI. The V segment lost 6 bases and the J segment 5 bases; nucleotides outside the gene matches: 9. CDR3 sequence reads: CASRWTGQKDEQYV. The CDR3 DNA reads as TGTGCCAGCAGATGGACAGGGCAAAAGGACGAGCAGTACGTC.

The gene calls are TRBV30 and TRBJ1-3; 7 nucleotides agree with TRBD1. Looked up from germline, CDR1 is GTSNPN and CDR2 is SVGIG (reference sequence). V lost 4 bases, J lost 5 bases, and 11 bases stayed unmatched. The CDR3 covers 15 residues. CDR3 residues: CAWTSRDRERNTIYF. DNA of the CDR3: TGTGCCTGGACTTCCCGGGACAGAGAAAGAAACACCATATATTTT.

Notes on this clone: The germline gene is not matched at one end of the junction; a read error may be the cause. The V gene is TRBV7-9, the J gene TRBJ1-2; 8 bases are a match to TRBD1. Per germline, CDR1 SEHNR and CDR2 FQNEAQ (reference sequence). The CDR3 sequence is 14 residues long. CDR3 sequence (DNA): TGTTCCAGCAGCCCCCCGGGACAGGCAAATGGCTACACCTTC. It yields the protein CSSSPPGQANGYTF.

The rearrangement joins TRBV28 to TRBJ2-5, with D perhaps TRBD1 (5 bases). V lost 2 bases and J lost 2, with 15 bases in between. Germline CDR1 is MDHEN and CDR2 is SYDVKM. The CDR3 sequence is 16 residues long. The CDR3 is CASSLHRGAEQETQYF. CDR3 in DNA: TGTGCCAGCAGTTTACATCGTGGGGCAGAGCAAGAGACCCAGTACTTC.

The chain employs TRBV9 and TRBJ2-5; a possible D gene is TRBD2 (6 bases). The V end was cut by 4 bases, the J end by 7 bases, with 14 bases between. Per germline, CDR1 SGDLS and CDR2 YYNGEE. This CDR3 contains 13 residues. CDR3 coding DNA: TGTGCCAGCAGCAGAGGTGGGGGGAGGACCCAGTACTTC. Residues: CASSRGGGRTQYF.

The V gene is TRBV5-1, the J gene TRBJ1-5; the D is unclear. The CDR3 loop spans 13 amino acids. V lost 2 bases and J lost 6, with 9 bases in between. Germline values: CDR1 SGHRS, CDR2 YFSETQ. The CDR3 protein is CASSFMEGQPQHF. For the CDR3, the DNA is TGCGCCAGCAGCTTTATGGAGGGTCAGCCCCAGCATTTT.

The rearrangement joins TRBV28 to TRBJ1-6; D possibly corresponds to TRBD1 (5 bases). Trimming took off 6 bases at V and 5 bases at J, with 14 bases between the two ends. Looked up from germline, CDR1 is MDHEN and CDR2 is SYDVKM. CDR3 length: 15 residues. CDR3 region: CASSLSRVDNSPLHF. The CDR3 DNA sequence: TGTGCCAGCAGCCTTAGCAGGGTGGATAATTCACCCCTCCACTTT.

The rearrangement joins TRBV9 to TRBJ2-1, with 12 nucleotides matching TRBD2. The CDR3 contains 16 residues. Germline values: CDR1 SGDLS, CDR2 YYNGEE. V gave up 3 bases and J gave up 6 bases; unmatched junction bases: 7. CDR3 nucleotides: TGTGCCAGCAGCGCTACTAGCGGGAGGCGGGTCAATGAGCAGTTCTTC. This translates into CASSATSGRRVNEQFF.

This clone was seen a single time. The V call is TRBV5-1, the J call TRBJ1-4; maybe TRBD1 (5 bases). CDR1 is SGHRS, CDR2 YFSETQ, per germline. This CDR3 region has 13 residues. Trimming pared 4 bases from V and 4 bases from J, leaving 8 bases between. The CDR3 DNA sequence: TGCGCCAGCAGCGGGGGGGGTAATGAAAAACTGTTTTTT. As protein: CASSGGGNEKLFF.

Of note for this clone: An end of the junction does not agree with germline; a read error may underlie this. The chain joins TRBV7-7 to TRBJ2-3; 10 bases are a match to TRBD2. The CDR3 extends over 16 amino acids. Germline V lookup: CDR1 SSHAT, CDR2 FNYEAQ (reference sequence). As DNA, the CDR3 is TGTGCTAGCAGCTTACGAGCGGGGGGGGGCACAGATACGCAGTATTTT. This gives the protein CASSLRAGGGTDTQYF.

To note about this clone: The junction does not match germline at one end; this may be a read error. The V gene is TRBV6-5, the J gene TRBJ1-1; maybe TRBD1 (5 bases). The length of the CDR3 is 13 residues. The germline CDR1 and CDR2 sequences are MNHEY and SVGAGI. The DNA for the CDR3 is TGTGCCAGCAGTGACTCAGGGAGGACTGAAGCTTTCTTT. Translated, it gives CASSDSGRTEAFF.

The gene calls are TRBV18 and TRBJ2-7; TRBD1 agrees at 9 bases. CDR1 is KGHSH and CDR2 is LQKENI in the germline V gene. The length of the CDR3 is 13 residues. V was pared by 3 bases and J by 6 bases, with 3 bases of the junction left unmatched. The CDR3 is CASSPQTGGEQYF. The CDR3 DNA reads TGTGCCAGCTCACCGCAGACAGGGGGCGAGCAGTACTTC.

This chain uses TRBV27 with TRBJ2-3; D is undetermined. The CDR3 totals 14 residues. V was trimmed by 5 bases and J by 2 bases, leaving 11 bases between them. Germline V gives CDR1 MNHEY, CDR2 SMNVEV (reference sequence). The CDR3 DNA reads as TGTGCCAGCAGTCCCTCATCCTACACAGATACGCAGTATTTT. Protein: CASSPSSYTDTQYF.

The rearrangement uses TRBV7-8 and TRBJ2-7, with 12 nucleotides matching TRBD2. The CDR3 totals 14 residues. The V and J ends lost 4 bases and 2 bases, in that order; junction bases with no gene match: 0. Germline values: CDR1 SGHVS, CDR2 FQNEAQ. The CDR3 DNA sequence: TGTGCCAGCAGCTCTAGCGGGAGGGCCTACGAGCAGTACTTC. Translation: CASSSSGRAYEQYF.